The rows below give T cell receptor beta chains drawn from one sample of a study of breast tumors, draining lymph nodes, adjacent tissues. TCRdb passed the multiplex PCR reads through MiXCR, listing each CDR3 protein once. The sample shows about 170,000 distinct CDR3 sequences, 33% of them seen only once. Sequencing was performed on axillary lymph node tissue. Receptor source: a female donor with breast cancer. Some clones in this sample may be carry-over from other donors' samples. The CDR3 runs from the conserved cysteine through the conserved F or W. Fields, in order: J gene, V gene, D gene, clone size, CDR3 protein, CDR3 DNA. The D gene is left open where the match is weak. A row's size may be missing; if present it is once, few, many or a size class.

J gene: TRBJ1-4; V gene: TRBV4-2; D gene: -; clone size: many; CDR3 protein: CASSQDGQGNEKLFF; CDR3 DNA: TGTGCCAGCAGCCAAGATGGGCAGGGGAATGAAAAACTGTTTTTT
J gene: TRBJ2-1; V gene: TRBV5-1; D gene: TRBD1; clone size: many; CDR3 protein: CASSSSGQGYNEQFF; CDR3 DNA: TGCGCCAGCAGCTCCTCAGGACAGGGGTACAATGAGCAGTTCTTC
J gene: TRBJ1-5; V gene: TRBV7-2; D gene: -; clone size: many; CDR3 protein: CASSFRVGQPQHF; CDR3 DNA: TGTGCCAGCAGCTTTAGGGTCGGTCAGCCCCAGCATTTT
J gene: TRBJ2-7; V gene: TRBV11-3; D gene: TRBD1; clone size: many; CDR3 protein: CASSPGTVSSYEQYF; CDR3 DNA: TGTGCCAGCAGCCCTGGGACAGTGAGCTCCTACGAGCAGTACTTC
J gene: TRBJ1-5; V gene: TRBV9; D gene: -; clone size: -; CDR3 protein: CASSVGDGAREQPQHF; CDR3 DNA: TGTGCCAGCAGCGTAGGGGACGGAGCAAGAGAACAGCCCCAGCATTTT
J gene: TRBJ2-7; V gene: TRBV28; D gene: TRBD2; clone size: -; CDR3 protein: CAGGEGGEQYF; CDR3 DNA: TGTGCGGGGGGGGAGGGAGGCGAGCAGTACTTC
J gene: TRBJ1-5; V gene: TRBV12-3/TRBV12-4; D gene: -; clone size: few; CDR3 protein: CAGSFFGGDLKPQHF; CDR3 DNA: TGTGCCGGCAGTTTCTTCGGGGGAGATCTTAAGCCCCAGCATTTT
J gene: TRBJ2-3; V gene: TRBV12-3/TRBV12-4; D gene: -; clone size: -; CDR3 protein: CASSFPMGWDTQYF; CDR3 DNA: TGTGCCAGCAGCTTCCCCATGGGGTGGGATACGCAGTATTTT
J gene: TRBJ2-3; V gene: TRBV4-2; D gene: -; clone size: many; CDR3 protein: CASSQGTGSPDTQYF; CDR3 DNA: TGTGCCAGCAGCCAAGGTACAGGGTCCCCAGATACGCAGTATTTT
J gene: TRBJ1-4; V gene: TRBV4-1; D gene: TRBD1; clone size: -; CDR3 protein: CASSHGDRGGEKLFF; CDR3 DNA: TGCGCCAGCAGCCACGGGGACAGGGGTGGTGAAAAACTGTTTTTT
J gene: TRBJ1-3; V gene: TRBV18; D gene: -; clone size: few; CDR3 protein: CASSPIGESRNTIYF; CDR3 DNA: TGTGCCAGCTCACCCATAGGGGAGTCCCGAAACACCATATATTTT
J gene: TRBJ1-2; V gene: TRBV12-5; D gene: -; clone size: many; CDR3 protein: CASGWSHREGYTF; CDR3 DNA: TGTGCTAGTGGTTGGTCTCACAGGGAGGGCTACACCTTC